This entry lists 13 T cell receptor beta chains sequenced from one sample in a study of early T cells in non-severe SARS-CoV-2 infection (dated by TCRdb to the early 2020s). Libraries came from 5' RACE. Data came from a NextSeq 500. The raw public data were reprocessed by TCRdb itself: fastp quality trimming at Q25, MiXCR clonotype calling, in-frame beta chains only. For every CDR3 protein sequence, its rows merge into one entry that carries the most common genes and DNA. This sample gives 65,000 to 75,000 distinct CDR3 sequences in total; more than 9% of them show up just once. The ten biggest clones cover about 4.1% of the sample. The material sequenced was whole blood. These receptors were obtained from an adult who was a healthcare worker with PCR-confirmed SARS-CoV-2 infection or an uninfected control (not recorded which).

Ten or more counts support this clonotype. The J gene is TRBJ1-1, the V gene TRBV20-1; no firm D call. With 3 bases removed from V and 6 bases from J, the gap between germline ends came to 14 bases. The CDR3 is 13 residues long. Germline V gene sequence: CDR1 DFQATT, CDR2 SNEGSKA (reference sequence). In DNA, the CDR3 is TGCAGTGCTAGTAGGGTTATGGGAGCTGAAGCTTTCTTT. This translates into CSASRVMGAEAFF.

This clonotype was recorded many times. The V gene is TRBV6-2 or TRBV6-3, the J gene TRBJ2-7; unclear D gene. The CDR3 covers 12 residues. CDR1 is MNHEY, CDR2 SVGEGT, per germline. The V gene lost 6 bases and the J gene lost 2 bases, with 8 bases spanning the gap. The CDR3 loop reads CASSPNAYEQYF. For the CDR3, the DNA is TGTGCCAGCAGCCCGAACGCCTACGAGCAGTACTTC.

The chain recombines TRBV7-8 with TRBJ2-6; 9 bases agree with TRBD2. This CDR3 spans 18 amino acids. Trimming cost V 3 bases and J 2 bases; bases outside gene matches: 8. CDR1 is SGHVS, CDR2 FQNEAQ, per germline. CDR3 sequence: CASSLERRGRAGANVLTF. The CDR3 coding sequence is TGTGCCAGCAGCTTGGAACGTCGCGGGAGGGCTGGGGCCAACGTCCTGACTTTC.

This clonotype has a handful of counts. V and J are TRBV7-6 and TRBJ1-3, with TRBD1 matching over 7 bases. This CDR3 has 16 residues. Unmatched junction bases numbered 14, after V lost 4 bases and J lost 8 bases. CDR1 and CDR2 from the germline V gene are SGHVS and FNYEAQ. For the CDR3, the DNA is TGTGCCAGCAGCTCCCCGTCGACAGGGAGAGGTGACACCATATATTTT. This encodes CASSSPSTGRGDTIYF.

This clonotype came up many times. This chain joins TRBV20-1 and TRBJ2-3; D not resolved. V was shortened by 0 bases and J by 2 bases, with 12 bases between the two germline ends. The CDR3 length is 15 residues. Germline V lookup: CDR1 DFQATT, CDR2 SNEGSKA (reference sequence). The CDR3 DNA sequence: TGCAGTGCTAGAGATAGCCAGAGCTTCACAGATACGCAGTATTTT. As protein: CSARDSQSFTDTQYF.

In this sample, this clonotype turned up many times. The chain has TRBV7-9 and TRBJ2-5, with TRBD1 matching 10 bases. V dropped 0 bases and J dropped 4; count of bases not matched to a gene: 8. Germline values: CDR1 SEHNR, CDR2 FQNEAQ (reference sequence). CDR3 length: 17 residues. The CDR3 bases are TGTGCCAGCAGCTTAGCGAGGACAGGGGGACGGGGAGAGACCCAGTACTTC. It codes for CASSLARTGGRGETQYF.

The table lists this clonotype with a count of one. Sequence at one end of the junction differs from germline and may be a read error. The chain recombines TRBV5-1 with TRBJ2-2; tentative D call: TRBD2 (7 bases). This CDR3 spans 15 amino acids. Germline V gene data show CDR1 as SGHRS and CDR2 as YFSETQ. This CDR3 reads CASSPQTGGTGVLFF. As DNA, the CDR3 is TGCGCCAGCAGCCCCCAGACGGGGGGCACCGGGGTGCTGTTTTTT.

This clonotype was picked up a small number of times. The genes are TRBV6-2 or TRBV6-3 and TRBJ2-1, with no clear D. Trimming took 5 bases from V and 5 from J, leaving 4 bases between them. CDR1 and CDR2 from the germline V gene are MNHEY and SVGEGT. The CDR3 length is 11 residues. The CDR3 loop is CASSPHNEQFF. CDR3 sequence (DNA): TGTGCCAGCAGTCCCCACAATGAGCAGTTCTTC.

In this sample, this clonotype turned up many times. This sequence joins TRBV11-2 and TRBJ2-6; no reliable D call. The V gene's germline CDR1 is SGHAT and CDR2 FQNNGV. The V and J ends lost 4 bases and 0 bases respectively, with 19 bases between them. The CDR3 has 19 amino acids. The CDR3, as DNA: TGTGCCAGCAGCTCCACTCCGAAGAGGAAGACCTCTGGGGCCAACGTCCTGACTTTC. Encoded protein: CASSSTPKRKTSGANVLTF.

This clonotype was counted a few times. The V gene is TRBV24-1, the J gene TRBJ1-2, with TRBD1 matching over 9 bases. The CDR3 contains 15 residues. Trimming cost V 7 bases and J 6 bases; bases outside gene matches: 11. CDR1 KGHDR and CDR2 SFDVKD come from the germline V gene. CDR3 DNA: TGTGCCACCAGGGGAACCGGGACAGGGTACGATGGCTACACCTTC. Protein sequence: CATRGTGTGYDGYTF.

This clonotype was observed many times. This chain joins TRBV29-1 and TRBJ2-1, with D uncertain. This CDR3 contains 15 residues. Germline-derived CDR1 and CDR2 are SQVTM and ANQGSEA. Trimming removed 0 bases from V and 5 bases from J, with 14 bases in between. The CDR3 nucleotides read TGCAGCGTTGAAGATTGGCTAGACCCCCACAATGAGCAGTTCTTC. Protein product: CSVEDWLDPHNEQFF.

This clonotype was recorded many times. CDR3 loop: CASSFPLGTGGAGGPTLYEQYF. DNA for the CDR3: TGTGCCAGCAGTTTCCCCCTGGGCACAGGGGGCGCGGGCGGCCCCACTCTCTACGAGCAGTACTTC. The rearrangement uses TRBV28 and TRBJ2-7; 9 nucleotides match TRBD1. This CDR3 comprises 22 residues. From germline, CDR1 is MDHEN and CDR2 SYDVKM. With 3 bases clipped from V and 3 bases from J, the junction kept 27 bases outside the gene matches.

The sample holds many counts of this clonotype. This sequence joins TRBV7-2 and TRBJ2-2; 8 bases agree with TRBD2. Germline assignment: CDR1 SGHTA and CDR2 FQGNSA. Unmatched junction bases numbered 7, after V lost 5 bases and J lost 5 bases. CDR3 length equals 15 residues. The CDR3 nucleotides are TGTGCCAGCAGCCCCTTCACGGGGGGGACCGGGGAGCTGTTTTTT. Its protein product is CASSPFTGGTGELFF.